This is a list of T cell receptor beta chains from one sample in a study of post-analysis software for immune sequencing data. TCRdb reprocessed the PCR reads via MiXCR and lists one record per CDR3 protein. The sample lists about 820,000 distinct CDR3 sequences, under 70% occurring once. Sequenced: blood. These receptors all come from a girl aged 10 to 17 with multiple sclerosis. Both conserved end residues are part of each CDR3. The D gene is left open where the match is weak. Only some rows state a clone size, as once, few, many or a class for expanded clones.

V	D	J	size	DNA	CDR3
TRBV12-5	TRBD1	TRBJ2-5	.	TGTGCTAGTGGTTTCATGAGACAGGGACACCAAGAGACCCAGTACTTC	CASGFMRQGHQETQYF
TRBV21-1	.	TRBJ2-7	.	TGTGCCAGCAGCAAAGCGAGGGCTTCCCTCGTCGAGCAGTACTTC	CASSKARASLVEQYF
TRBV4-1	.	TRBJ2-5	.	TGCGCCAGCAGCCAAGGGTTTTCCAGAGAGACCCAGTACTTC	CASSQGFSRETQYF
TRBV6-1	.	TRBJ1-2	once	TGTGCCAGCAGTGCCCAGGTCCTCCCAAGACCTGCCTATGGCTACACCTTC	CASSAQVLPRPAYGYTF
TRBV7-9	.	TRBJ1-1	.	TGTGCCAGCAGCTCGGCAATGAACACTGAAGCTTTCTTT	CASSSAMNTEAFF
TRBV29-1	TRBD2	TRBJ2-2	.	TGCAGCGTTATAGCGGGTCCGAACACCGGGGAGCTGTTTTTT	CSVIAGPNTGELFF
TRBV27	TRBD1	TRBJ1-2	few	TGTGCCAGCAGTCCCCAGCATGACAGGGTTGGCGGCTACACCTTC	CASSPQHDRVGGYTF
TRBV15	TRBD1	TRBJ1-4	.	TGTGCCACCAGCAGGGGACAGGGCCTTGAAAAACTGTTTTTT	CATSRGQGLEKLFF
TRBV5-1	.	TRBJ2-1	.	TGCGCCAGCAGCTTGGTTAGTGGCGTTCGCAATGAGCAGTTCTTC	CASSLVSGVRNEQFF
TRBV29-1	.	TRBJ2-5	.	TGCAGCGTCAATGACGGTGAGACCCAGTACTTC	CSVNDGETQYF
TRBV5-1	.	TRBJ2-1	.	TGCGCCAGCAGCTTGGCCGTTGGTTTGGGTTTGGGGCAGTTCTTC	CASSLAVGLGLGQFF
TRBV4-2	.	TRBJ2-7	few	TGTGCCAGCAGCCCGCGACACGTGGGGGGGCTCTACGAGCAGTACTTC	CASSPRHVGGLYEQYF